This record looks at one T cell receptor (beta chain) sequence and its context. V trimming: 8 bases; J trimming: 5 bases; junction bases outside the gene matches: 10. The CDR3 extends over 15 amino acids. Germline V gene sequence: CDR1 MDHEN, CDR2 SYDVKM. Produced via immunoSEQ multiplex PCR; TCRdb's table is partial and in-frame only. Altogether hundreds of thousands of clones are present, about 92% being singletons, with the ten largest covering 2% to 3%. These data come from a study of blood T cell repertoires in COVID-19. In the study overall: Sample material is recorded as cDNA or gDNA derived from T cells, B-cell-depleted T cells, or PBMCs.

Enrolled through a virtual design, the participants were between about 18 and 100 years of age and came from 24 US areas. The material sequenced was PBMCs or T cells enriched from blood (not recorded which). The chain links TRBV28 to TRBJ2-7, with 12 positions matching TRBD1. The source of this sequence is a man aged 60 to 75 who had recovered from COVID-19. This CDR3 is CASQPGGQGAHEQYF. DNA of the CDR3: TGTGCCAGCCAACCGGGGGGACAGGGGGCTCACGAGCAGTACTTC.